These T cell receptor beta chains were read from a single sample in a study of OX40 agonist ivuxolimab in advanced cancers. Profiled with immunoSEQ multiplex PCR; TCRdb holds only in-frame clones, not every one. The repertoire includes tens of thousands of clones, 80% to 85% of them detected once, and 23% sits in the top ten. The material was CD4+ or CD8+ T cells sorted from blood, obtained in a trial of the OX40 agonist ivuxolimab. These receptors all stem from an adult with an advanced solid tumor such as melanoma, head and neck, liver or kidney cancer. CDR3s include the opening cysteine and the closing phenylalanine or tryptophan. D genes are given only for firm matches. A row's size may be missing; if present it is once, few, many or a size class.

cdr3_nt: TGTGCCTGGAGGGGAGCCACCGTCGAGCAGTACTTC
cdr3_aa: CAWRGATVEQYF
v_call: TRBV30
j_call: TRBJ2-7
d_call: NA
clone_size: once

cdr3_nt: TGTGCCAGCAGCTTAGAATGGAATGAGCAGTTCTTC
cdr3_aa: CASSLEWNEQFF
v_call: TRBV7-6
j_call: TRBJ2-1
d_call: NA
clone_size: once

cdr3_nt: TGTGCCAGCAGTTTGGGTGGGGCTACCTACAATGAGCAGTTCTTC
cdr3_aa: CASSLGGATYNEQFF
v_call: TRBV27
j_call: TRBJ2-1
d_call: NA
clone_size: NA

cdr3_nt: TGTGCCAGCAGCTTCGGGGGGCCCAGGCCAGCTTTCTTT
cdr3_aa: CASSFGGPRPAFF
v_call: TRBV5-4
j_call: TRBJ1-1
d_call: NA
clone_size: NA

cdr3_nt: TGCAGCCAATCTACAGGGGGCGAGGCTTTCTTT
cdr3_aa: CSQSTGGEAFF
v_call: TRBV20-1
j_call: TRBJ1-1
d_call: TRBD1
clone_size: few

cdr3_nt: TGTGCCGTCCGCCCCGGACAGGGGCCAGGGGAGCAGTACTTC
cdr3_aa: CAVRPGQGPGEQYF
v_call: TRBV28
j_call: TRBJ2-7
d_call: TRBD1
clone_size: once

cdr3_nt: TGCGCCAGCAGCTTCGGGCCGCGGGATGAGCAGTTCTTC
cdr3_aa: CASSFGPRDEQFF
v_call: TRBV4-1
j_call: TRBJ2-1
d_call: NA
clone_size: few

cdr3_nt: TGTGCCAGCAGCGCACACTACAATGAGCAGTTCTTC
cdr3_aa: CASSAHYNEQFF
v_call: TRBV13
j_call: TRBJ2-1
d_call: NA
clone_size: NA

cdr3_nt: TGCGCCAGCAGCTTCTCCACAGCGGCTAACTATGGCTACACCTTC
cdr3_aa: CASSFSTAANYGYTF
v_call: TRBV5-1
j_call: TRBJ1-2
d_call: NA
clone_size: NA

cdr3_nt: TGTGCCAGCAGCCAAAATACCGGGACAGGGGGCAAGGGTGAGCAGTTCTTC
cdr3_aa: CASSQNTGTGGKGEQFF
v_call: TRBV4-2
j_call: TRBJ2-1
d_call: TRBD1
clone_size: NA

cdr3_nt: TGTGCCAGCAGTTATGCCGCCGGGACAGGGTTCTATCCCCAGCATTTT
cdr3_aa: CASSYAAGTGFYPQHF
v_call: TRBV27
j_call: TRBJ1-5
d_call: TRBD1
clone_size: NA

cdr3_nt: TGTGCCAGCAGCTTAGCACTCTTCTACGAGCAGTACTTC
cdr3_aa: CASSLALFYEQYF
v_call: TRBV11-2
j_call: TRBJ2-7
d_call: NA
clone_size: NA

cdr3_nt: TGTGCCAGCAGCCCCGAAGCAGGGGCGGATATCAATGAGCAGTTCTTC
cdr3_aa: CASSPEAGADINEQFF
v_call: TRBV7-9
j_call: TRBJ2-1
d_call: NA
clone_size: NA

cdr3_nt: TGTGCCAGCAGTGACAGCTCCTCTGGAAACACCATATATTTT
cdr3_aa: CASSDSSSGNTIYF
v_call: TRBV27
j_call: TRBJ1-3
d_call: NA
clone_size: NA

cdr3_nt: TGTGCCACTTCAAACCCCGGGACAGGGGATTACGAGCAGTACTTC
cdr3_aa: CATSNPGTGDYEQYF
v_call: TRBV5-4
j_call: TRBJ2-7
d_call: TRBD1
clone_size: NA

cdr3_nt: TGTGCCACTACTACTAGCGGGAGTCCTGAGCAGTTCTTC
cdr3_aa: CATTTSGSPEQFF
v_call: TRBV10-3
j_call: TRBJ2-1
d_call: TRBD2
clone_size: NA

cdr3_nt: TGTGCCAGCAGCGTAGATGGAGGGATTGGGACTGAAGCTTTCTTT
cdr3_aa: CASSVDGGIGTEAFF
v_call: TRBV9
j_call: TRBJ1-1
d_call: NA
clone_size: NA

cdr3_nt: TGTGCCAGCAGTGACACTGGGACAGGGGCCTACAATGAGCAGTTCTTC
cdr3_aa: CASSDTGTGAYNEQFF
v_call: TRBV6-1
j_call: TRBJ2-1
d_call: TRBD1
clone_size: once

cdr3_nt: TGTGCCAGCAGCAGCCAGACTAGCGGGGGTCCCGTAGAGCAGTTCTTC
cdr3_aa: CASSSQTSGGPVEQFF
v_call: TRBV9
j_call: TRBJ2-1
d_call: TRBD2
clone_size: NA

cdr3_nt: TGTGCCAGCAGAGCAGGGCCAGGGGCTGGACAGCCCCAGCATTTT
cdr3_aa: CASRAGPGAGQPQHF
v_call: TRBV4-2
j_call: TRBJ1-5
d_call: NA
clone_size: NA

cdr3_nt: TGTGCCAGCAGCCAAAGTGGCAGGGGCTACGAGCAGTACTTC
cdr3_aa: CASSQSGRGYEQYF
v_call: TRBV16
j_call: TRBJ2-7
d_call: NA
clone_size: few

cdr3_nt: TGTGCCATCGGCGGGACCGGCACCGGGGAGCTGTTTTTT
cdr3_aa: CAIGGTGTGELFF
v_call: TRBV10-3
j_call: TRBJ2-2
d_call: NA
clone_size: NA

cdr3_nt: TGTGCCAGCAGTGAGTGGGAGGGAATAAACGTAGCTTTCTTT
cdr3_aa: CASSEWEGINVAFF
v_call: TRBV6-1
j_call: TRBJ1-1
d_call: NA
clone_size: NA

cdr3_nt: TGTGCCAGCAGCTTCGCTTCAAGCCCCCAAGAGACCCAGTACTTC
cdr3_aa: CASSFASSPQETQYF
v_call: TRBV5-4
j_call: TRBJ2-5
d_call: NA
clone_size: NA

cdr3_nt: TGTGCCAGCAGCCCGCCGGGACAGGGATACGATGAAAAACTGTTTTTT
cdr3_aa: CASSPPGQGYDEKLFF
v_call: TRBV9
j_call: TRBJ1-4
d_call: TRBD1
clone_size: NA

cdr3_nt: TGCGCCAGCAGCCAAGCCCGGCCGGCCACTGAAGCTTTCTTT
cdr3_aa: CASSQARPATEAFF
v_call: TRBV4-1
j_call: TRBJ1-1
d_call: NA
clone_size: once

cdr3_nt: TGTGCCAGCAGCTTCCTACCGACAGGCGGTAGCACTGAAGCTTTCTTT
cdr3_aa: CASSFLPTGGSTEAFF
v_call: TRBV5-4
j_call: TRBJ1-1
d_call: NA
clone_size: NA

cdr3_nt: TGTGCCAGCAGCTTATCCCGGGGCCAACTTGGAGCTTTCTTT
cdr3_aa: CASSLSRGQLGAFF
v_call: TRBV7-8
j_call: TRBJ1-1
d_call: NA
clone_size: NA

cdr3_nt: TGCGCCAGCAGCCCTTCTAGAGAATACACAGATACGCAGTATTTT
cdr3_aa: CASSPSREYTDTQYF
v_call: TRBV4-3
j_call: TRBJ2-3
d_call: NA
clone_size: NA

cdr3_nt: TGCGCCAGCAGCCACAGGGGCGCGAGCTACGAGCAGTACTTC
cdr3_aa: CASSHRGASYEQYF
v_call: TRBV4-1
j_call: TRBJ2-7
d_call: NA
clone_size: NA

cdr3_nt: TGCGCCAGCACCCCGACAAGCATGTCTAGCACAGATACGCAGTATTTT
cdr3_aa: CASTPTSMSSTDTQYF
v_call: TRBV4-3
j_call: TRBJ2-3
d_call: NA
clone_size: NA

cdr3_nt: TGCAGTCTGAAGGACGGTGGCTACACCTTC
cdr3_aa: CSLKDGGYTF
v_call: TRBV20-1
j_call: TRBJ1-2
d_call: NA
clone_size: few

cdr3_nt: TGTGCCAGCAGTTCCACCCCCTTACCTGGATCGGGCTACACCTTC
cdr3_aa: CASSSTPLPGSGYTF
v_call: TRBV27
j_call: TRBJ1-2
d_call: NA
clone_size: few

cdr3_nt: TGTGCCAGCAGTTTCCGCCCTCGGGCAGATACGCAGTATTTT
cdr3_aa: CASSFRPRADTQYF
v_call: TRBV27
j_call: TRBJ2-3
d_call: NA
clone_size: NA

cdr3_nt: TGCGCCAGCAGCCTATCCCTGGAGCTAGCGGGGCAAGAGACCCAGTACTTC
cdr3_aa: CASSLSLELAGQETQYF
v_call: TRBV4-1
j_call: TRBJ2-5
d_call: TRBD2
clone_size: NA

cdr3_nt: TGTGCCAGCAGTGAACTGCTACTCGGCAACACCATATATTTT
cdr3_aa: CASSELLLGNTIYF
v_call: TRBV2
j_call: TRBJ1-3
d_call: NA
clone_size: NA

cdr3_nt: TGTGCCAGCAGCGTAGGGGACCTCTCTGGAAACACCATATATTTT
cdr3_aa: CASSVGDLSGNTIYF
v_call: TRBV9
j_call: TRBJ1-3
d_call: NA
clone_size: once

cdr3_nt: TGTGCCAGTATTCAGGGGGGCACTGAAGCTTTCTTT
cdr3_aa: CASIQGGTEAFF
v_call: TRBV19
j_call: TRBJ1-1
d_call: TRBD1
clone_size: NA

cdr3_nt: TGTGCCAGCAGTCCCCGGGACCAGGAAAAACTGTTTTTT
cdr3_aa: CASSPRDQEKLFF
v_call: TRBV28
j_call: TRBJ1-4
d_call: NA
clone_size: NA

cdr3_nt: TGTGCCAGCAGCGTCGAGGGCACCGGGGAGCTGTTTTTT
cdr3_aa: CASSVEGTGELFF
v_call: TRBV9
j_call: TRBJ2-2
d_call: NA
clone_size: NA

cdr3_nt: TGTGCCAGCAGAACAGGTACAACTAATGAAAAACTGTTTTTT
cdr3_aa: CASRTGTTNEKLFF
v_call: TRBV6-1
j_call: TRBJ1-4
d_call: NA
clone_size: NA

cdr3_nt: TGTGCCAGCAGTTTATCTTTAGGGGTTTCTGAGCAGTTCTTC
cdr3_aa: CASSLSLGVSEQFF
v_call: TRBV27
j_call: TRBJ2-1
d_call: NA
clone_size: medium-sized

cdr3_nt: TGTGCCAGCAAGCTCCTAAAAAAAGCTTTCTTT
cdr3_aa: CASKLLKKAFF
v_call: TRBV27
j_call: TRBJ1-1
d_call: NA
clone_size: NA

cdr3_nt: TGTGCCAGCAGCACAAATCCGTCTAATCAGCCCCAGCATTTT
cdr3_aa: CASSTNPSNQPQHF
v_call: TRBV7-9
j_call: TRBJ1-5
d_call: NA
clone_size: NA

cdr3_nt: TGTGCCAGCAGTTTAGGGGAAGCCAGTGCGCAGTATTTT
cdr3_aa: CASSLGEASAQYF
v_call: TRBV28
j_call: TRBJ2-3
d_call: NA
clone_size: once